The sequence of this TCR beta chain was determined in a study of cytomegalovirus exposure and HLA in healthy donors. CDR1 and CDR2 from the germline V gene are SGHAT and FQDESV (reference sequence). V lost 2 bases to trimming and J lost 5 bases; unmatched junction nucleotides: 8. This CDR3 is built from 15 residues. Primers: 60 Vbeta forward and 13 Jbeta reverse. Using immunoSEQ multiplex PCR, the repertoire was profiled, and TCRdb retains in-frame clones only, with some absent. Of around 200,000 clones listed, around 79% were seen once; the top ten hold 1.8%. Study outcomes and limitations: In a later analysis, common viral pathogens appeared linked to several of the most significant clusters. Testing in vitro showed a few CMV-associated chains specific for CMV antigens. A missense variant in DCLRE1C was later tied to TCR beta V- and J-gene trimming.

In regard to this clone: Its antigen is unidentified.

This receptor was taken from a male donor in good health and CMV-seronegative. Sequencing was carried out using PBMCs. The chain employs TRBV11-1 and TRBJ1-2; 7 nucleotides match TRBD1. CDR3: CASSLRQGRRYGYTF. The CDR3 coding sequence is TGTGCCAGCAGCTTACGACAGGGCCGGAGATATGGCTACACCTTC.